The clone carrying this TCR beta chain has at least ten counts. Germline V CDR1 and CDR2: MNHNS, SASEGT. The CDR3 sequence is 15 residues long. Trimming stripped 5 bases from V and 0 bases from J, with 14 bases between. This record belongs to a study of blood T cells in healthy people across ages. Then a second PCR, running about 6 to 11 cycles, was carried out with a sample-barcoded 5' primer and a J-beta primer mix. MiXCR was run by TCRdb on the 5' RACE reads, yielding one entry per CDR3 protein. The sample lists 550,000 to 750,000 distinct CDR3 sequences, around a fifth occurring once. The V and J genes are TRBV6-1 and TRBJ2-7; the D gene is possibly TRBD1 (6 bases). The receptor was isolated from a man aged 70-80 years in good health. Material for sequencing was blood. In DNA, the CDR3 is TGTGCCAGCAGTCTTATGGACAGTCCCTCCTACGAGCAGTACTTC. Protein sequence: CASSLMDSPSYEQYF.